The 9 T cell receptor beta chains given below trace back to one sample, sequenced in a study of cytomegalovirus exposure and HLA in healthy donors. PCR employed 60 Vbeta and 13 Jbeta primers. Assay: immunoSEQ multiplex PCR; the TCRdb copy retains only in-frame clones and omits some. The data contain approximately 81,000 clones, roughly 83% of them singletons. Sequencing used PBMCs. Receptors were obtained from a woman aged 45 to 65 in good health and CMV-seronegative.

The rearrangement uses TRBV7-6 and TRBJ2-3; TRBD2 is a possible D gene (6 bases). This CDR3 is built from 18 residues. Germline-derived CDR1 and CDR2 are SGHVS and FNYEAQ. V gave up 5 bases and J gave up 2 bases, with 23 bases separating them. The CDR3 coding sequence is TGTGCCAGCAGCACACGAGAGGGCAGCGGGCCCATCACAGATACGCAGTATTTT. It yields the protein CASSTREGSGPITDTQYF. The full variable domain, with the rest looked up from reference TRBV7-6 and TRBJ2-3, is GAGVSQSPRYKVTKRGQDVALRCDPISGHVSLYWYRQALGQGPEFLTYFNYEAQQDKSGLPNDRFSAERPEGSISTLTIQRTEQRDSAMYRCASSTREGSGPITDTQYFGPGTRLTVL.

The chain joins TRBV28 to TRBJ1-1; D gene unclear. V was shortened by 1 base and J by 3 bases, with 3 bases between the two germline ends. Germline V gives CDR1 MDHEN, CDR2 SYDVKM. This CDR3 spans 12 amino acids. The CDR3 here is CASSLSYTEAFF. The DNA of the CDR3 is TGTGCCAGCAGTTTATCGTACACTGAAGCTTTCTTT. The complete variable domain, with remaining parts taken from reference TRBV28 and TRBJ1-1, reads DVKVTQSSRYLVKRTGEKVFLECVQDMDHENMFWYRQDPGLGLRLIYFSYDVKMKEKGDIPEGYSVSREKKERFSLILESASTNQTSMYLCASSLSYTEAFFGQGTRLTVV.

Comment on this clone: Relative to the germline gene, one junction end is altered; a read error may explain this. V usage is TRBV6-1 and J usage is TRBJ2-3, with 7 bases lining up with TRBD1. The CDR3 covers 13 residues. Per germline, CDR1 MNHNS and CDR2 SASEGT. The CDR3, as DNA: TGTGCCAGCAGTGAGAGATTCCGGGACAGCTTTTTTTTT. Translation gives CASSERFRDSFFF.

V usage is TRBV30 and J usage is TRBJ1-1; a weak D match, TRBD1 (5 bases). The germline V gene has CDR1 GTSNPN and CDR2 SVGIG (reference sequence). V lost 3 bases and J lost 5, with 16 bases in between. The CDR3 contains 14 residues. The CDR3 reads CAWSLDIQRTEAFF. Written as DNA, the CDR3 is TGTGCCTGGAGCCTGGACATACAGAGGACTGAAGCTTTCTTT.

This clone was seen only a few times. The gene calls are TRBV5-1 and TRBJ2-7; 9 bases fit TRBD2. Germline CDR1 is SGHRS and CDR2 is YFSETQ. The ends lost 4 bases at V and 0 bases at J; junction bases unmatched: 8. CDR3 length equals 16 residues. CDR3 region: CASSRTISGSSYEQYF. The CDR3 bases are TGCGCCAGCAGCCGTACCATTAGCGGGAGCTCCTACGAGCAGTACTTC.

This clone was seen only once. The rearrangement links TRBV6-4 to TRBJ2-1; 11 bases line up with TRBD2. Germline V gives CDR1 MRHNA, CDR2 SNTAGT. J gave up 4 bases and V 0 bases, and 14 bases lay outside the gene matches. The CDR3 totals 20 residues. The CDR3 nucleotides are TGTGCCAGCAGTGACTCACCCTTAGCGGGAGGGCCACCTCTGTACAATGAGCAGTTCTTC. Its protein is CASSDSPLAGGPPLYNEQFF.

The rearrangement joins TRBV10-3 to TRBJ2-1, with a possible D match to TRBD1 (6 bases). V was trimmed by 3 bases and J by 2 bases, leaving 8 bases between them. The length of the CDR3 is 14 residues. CDR1 is ENHRY and CDR2 is SYGVKD in the germline V gene. DNA of the CDR3: TGTGCCATCAGTGACCAGGGGCCCTACAATGAGCAGTTCTTC. Translation gives CAISDQGPYNEQFF.

The chain has TRBV28 and TRBJ1-1; TRBD1 might be the D (5 bases). Germline CDR1 MDHEN, CDR2 SYDVKM. The CDR3 contains 14 residues. Trimming pared 6 bases from V and 0 bases from J, leaving 11 bases between. Here the CDR3 reads CASSHYRMNTEAFF. CDR3 DNA sequence: TGTGCCAGCAGCCACTACAGGATGAACACTGAAGCTTTCTTT.

The gene calls are TRBV19 and TRBJ2-3; 7 bases fit TRBD2. The CDR3 runs 18 residues. Germline V gene lookup returns CDR1 LNHDA and CDR2 SQIVND (reference sequence). The trim removed 4 bases at V and 1 base at J, leaving 14 bases unmatched. The CDR3 loop reads CASSRDYHEVDGTDTQYF. CDR3 in DNA: TGTGCCAGTAGTAGGGACTATCATGAGGTGGACGGCACAGATACGCAGTATTTT.